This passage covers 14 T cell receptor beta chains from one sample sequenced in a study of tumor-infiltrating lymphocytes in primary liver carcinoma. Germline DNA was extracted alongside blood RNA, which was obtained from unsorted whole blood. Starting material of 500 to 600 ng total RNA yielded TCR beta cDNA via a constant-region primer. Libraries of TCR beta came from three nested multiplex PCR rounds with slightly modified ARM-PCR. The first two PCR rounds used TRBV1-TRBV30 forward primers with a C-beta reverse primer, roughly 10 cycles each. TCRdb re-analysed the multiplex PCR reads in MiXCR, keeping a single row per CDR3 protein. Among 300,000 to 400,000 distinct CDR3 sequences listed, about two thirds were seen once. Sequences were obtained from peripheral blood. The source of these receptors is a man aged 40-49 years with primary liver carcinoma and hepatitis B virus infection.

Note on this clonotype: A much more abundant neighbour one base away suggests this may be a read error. The CDR3 region is CAFSERQGTPTDTQYF. CDR3 in DNA: TGTGCCTTCAGTGAGCGACAAGGGACGCCGACAGATACGCAGTATTTT. The gene calls are TRBV10-3 and TRBJ2-3; possibly TRBD1 or TRBD2 for D (5 bases each). Per germline, CDR1 ENHRY and CDR2 SYGVKD. This CDR3 comprises 16 residues.

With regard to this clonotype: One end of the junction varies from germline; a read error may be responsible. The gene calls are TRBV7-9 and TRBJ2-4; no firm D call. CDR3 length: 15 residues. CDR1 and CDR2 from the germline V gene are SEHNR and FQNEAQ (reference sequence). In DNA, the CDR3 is TGTACCAGCAGCCCGCAGAGAATAGGCAGAAACATTCAGTACTTC. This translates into CTSSPQRIGRNIQYF.

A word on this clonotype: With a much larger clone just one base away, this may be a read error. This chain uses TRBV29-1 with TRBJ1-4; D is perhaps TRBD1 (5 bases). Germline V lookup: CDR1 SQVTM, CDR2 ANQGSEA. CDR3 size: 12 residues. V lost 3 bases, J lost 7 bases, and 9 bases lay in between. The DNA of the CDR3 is TGCAGCGTTGAGACAGAGGTTGAAAAACTGTTTTTT. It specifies CSVETEVEKLFF.

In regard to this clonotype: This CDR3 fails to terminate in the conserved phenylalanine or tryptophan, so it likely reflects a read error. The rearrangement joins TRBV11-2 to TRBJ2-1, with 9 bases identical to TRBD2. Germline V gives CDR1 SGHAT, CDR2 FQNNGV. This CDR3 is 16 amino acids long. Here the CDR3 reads CASSLGSAGGYNGQFS. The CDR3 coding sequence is TGTGCCAGCAGCTTAGGGTCGGCGGGAGGGTACAATGGGCAGTTCTCC.

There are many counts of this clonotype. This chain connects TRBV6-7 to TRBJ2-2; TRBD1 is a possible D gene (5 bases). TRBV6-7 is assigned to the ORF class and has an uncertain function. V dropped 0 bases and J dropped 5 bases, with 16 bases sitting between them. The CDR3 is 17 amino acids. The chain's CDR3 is CASSYSRNWHRTGELFF. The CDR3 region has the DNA TGTGCCAGCAGTTACTCCAGAAACTGGCACAGGACCGGGGAGCTGTTTTTT.

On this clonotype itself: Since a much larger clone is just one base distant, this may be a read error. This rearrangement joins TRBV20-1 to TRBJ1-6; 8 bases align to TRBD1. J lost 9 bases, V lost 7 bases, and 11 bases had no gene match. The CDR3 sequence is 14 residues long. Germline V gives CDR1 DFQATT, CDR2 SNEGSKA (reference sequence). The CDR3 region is CSVHTDRESSPLHF. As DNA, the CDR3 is TGCAGTGTACACACGGACAGGGAGAGTTCACCCCTCCACTTT.

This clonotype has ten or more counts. CDR3 region: CASSPTGRNTEAFF. The CDR3 DNA is TGTGCCAGCAGCCCGACAGGGAGGAACACTGAAGCTTTCTTT. The rearrangement joins TRBV12-3 or TRBV12-4 to TRBJ1-1; 7 bases match TRBD1. The ends lost 6 bases at V and 1 base at J; junction bases unmatched: 5. This CDR3 comprises 14 residues.

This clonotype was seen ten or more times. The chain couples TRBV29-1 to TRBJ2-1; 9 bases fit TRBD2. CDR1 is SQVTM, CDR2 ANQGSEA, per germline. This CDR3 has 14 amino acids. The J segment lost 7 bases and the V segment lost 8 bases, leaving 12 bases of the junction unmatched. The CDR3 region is CSLRGDSGRNEQFF. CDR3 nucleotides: TGCAGCCTCCGGGGGGATAGCGGGAGAAATGAGCAGTTCTTC.

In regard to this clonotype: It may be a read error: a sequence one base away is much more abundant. DNA of the CDR3: TGCAGGGTAGCTACAGGCAGGGGAGTTGCCGACGAGCAGTACTTC. This translates into CRVATGRGVADEQYF. V usage is TRBV29-1 and J usage is TRBJ2-7, with TRBD1 as a possible D gene (6 bases). Germline CDR1 SQVTM, CDR2 ANQGSEA. The CDR3 has 15 residues.

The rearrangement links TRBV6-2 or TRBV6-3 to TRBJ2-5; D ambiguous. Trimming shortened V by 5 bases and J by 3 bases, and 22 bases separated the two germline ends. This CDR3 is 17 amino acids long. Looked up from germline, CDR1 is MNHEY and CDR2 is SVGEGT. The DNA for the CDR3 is TGTGCCAGCAGTCCCCCTAGAAGCGTGAGACTCGAAGAGACCCAGTACTTC. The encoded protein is CASSPPRSVRLEETQYF.

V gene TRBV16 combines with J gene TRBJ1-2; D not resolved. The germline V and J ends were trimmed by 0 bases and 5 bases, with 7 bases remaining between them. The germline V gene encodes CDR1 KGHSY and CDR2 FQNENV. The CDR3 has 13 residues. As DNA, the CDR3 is TGTGCCAGCAGCCAATCCACGGTTTATGGCTACACCTTC. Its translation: CASSQSTVYGYTF.

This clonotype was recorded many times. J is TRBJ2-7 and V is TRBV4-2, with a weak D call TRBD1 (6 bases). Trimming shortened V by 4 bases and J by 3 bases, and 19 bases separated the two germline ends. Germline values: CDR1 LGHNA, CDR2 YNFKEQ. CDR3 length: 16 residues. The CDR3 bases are TGTGCCAGCAGCCTGACCGGGACAACTAACAGCTACGAGCAGTACTTC. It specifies CASSLTGTTNSYEQYF.

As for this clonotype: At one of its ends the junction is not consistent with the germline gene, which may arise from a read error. CDR3 loop: CASSLQRGRAETQYF. CDR3 in DNA: TGTGCCAGCAGCTTACAGCGGGGAAGAGCAGAAACGCAGTATTTT. The chain recombines TRBV11-2 with TRBJ2-3, with 7 bases identical to TRBD2. Germline V gene lookup returns CDR1 SGHAT and CDR2 FQNNGV. The CDR3 length is 15 residues.

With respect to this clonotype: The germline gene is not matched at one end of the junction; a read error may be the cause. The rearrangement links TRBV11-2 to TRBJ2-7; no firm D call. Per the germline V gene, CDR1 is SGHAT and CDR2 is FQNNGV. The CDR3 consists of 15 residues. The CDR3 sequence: CACSLEGALSSEQYF. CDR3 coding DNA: TGTGCCTGCAGTTTAGAAGGCGCCTTATCCTCGGAGCAGTACTTC.